Following are 6 T cell receptor beta chains from one sample sequenced in a study of blood T cell repertoires in COVID-19. Measured with immunoSEQ multiplex PCR; TCRdb has only the in-frame clones, and not every one. The repertoire includes 300,000 to 400,000 clones, around 90% of them detected once, and over 4.5% sits in the top ten. Sequencing was carried out using PBMCs or T cells enriched from blood (not recorded which). The receptors stem from a man aged 30 to 39 who had recovered from COVID-19.

This clone occurred once. The gene calls are TRBV5-1 and TRBJ1-2, with 11 bases matching TRBD1. This CDR3 comprises 15 residues. Germline V CDR1 and CDR2: SGHRS, YFSETQ. With V trimmed by 4 bases and J by 5 bases, 7 bases remained unmatched. This chain's CDR3 is CASSLGQGAEYGYTF. The CDR3, as DNA: TGCGCCAGCAGCCTTGGACAGGGGGCCGAGTATGGCTACACCTTC.

The rearrangement links TRBV7-6 to TRBJ1-6; D is unclear. The CDR3 is 17 residues long. CDR1 SGHVS and CDR2 FNYEAQ come from the germline V gene. Trimming cost V 6 bases and J 0 bases, with 15 bases left between them. CDR3 DNA: TGTGCCAGCAGGCAACGAGAAGAGAGCTCCTATAATTCACCCCTCCACTTT. Residues: CASRQREESSYNSPLHF.

The chain carries TRBV28 and TRBJ1-1; 8 bases map to TRBD1. The V and J ends lost 5 bases and 8 bases, in that order; junction bases with no gene match: 16. The V gene's germline CDR1 is MDHEN and CDR2 SYDVKM. The CDR3 totals 16 residues. For the CDR3, the DNA is TGTGCCAGCAGTGACCCCGCCGGGACAGGCACATTCGAAGCTTTCTTT. It yields the protein CASSDPAGTGTFEAFF.

Only a few counts were recorded for this clone. The chain uses TRBV4-1 and TRBJ1-5, with 7 bases lining up with TRBD1. There are 18 residues in the CDR3. With 0 bases clipped from V and 3 bases from J, the junction kept 11 bases outside the gene matches. CDR1 is MGHRA, CDR2 YSYEKL, per germline. The CDR3 sequence is CASSQDGIRGQVNQPQHF. Written as DNA, the CDR3 is TGCGCCAGCAGCCAAGATGGAATAAGGGGGCAGGTCAATCAGCCCCAGCATTTT.

The chain combines TRBV5-1 with TRBJ1-2, with D perhaps matching TRBD1 (6 bases). The germline V and J ends were trimmed by 1 base and 2 bases, with 12 bases remaining between them. Germline lookup yields CDR1 SGHRS and CDR2 YFSETQ. The CDR3 contains 15 residues. For the CDR3, the DNA is TGCGCCAGCAGCTTGAACCCGGGACAAAACTATGGCTACACCTTC. Protein product: CASSLNPGQNYGYTF.

This clone was seen a few times. The chain recombines TRBV4-1 with TRBJ1-4, with 10 bases identical to TRBD1. Germline-derived CDR1 and CDR2 are MGHRA and YSYEKL. The junction had 4 bases not matched to a gene; V was cut back by 1 base and J by 8 bases. The CDR3 consists of 15 residues. CDR3 sequence: CASSQGGTGVEKLFF. In DNA form, the CDR3 reads TGCGCCAGCAGCCAAGGGGGGACAGGGGTGGAAAAACTGTTTTTT.